This paragraph covers one T cell receptor (beta chain) sequence. These data are taken from a study of blood T cell repertoires in COVID-19. As for the study in general: PBMCs, B-cell-depleted T cells, or T cells were the source of the cDNA or gDNA that made up the material.

V was trimmed by 3 bases and J by 6 bases, leaving 12 bases between them. Germline assignment: CDR1 SSHAT and CDR2 FNYEAQ (reference sequence). CDR3 length: 14 amino acids. In the study's own analysis: Reference gene primers were amplified, and this amplification served to estimate nucleated cell counts. Sequenced by immunoSEQ multiplex PCR; TCRdb stores in-frame clones only, minus some. The D gene and trimming were derived from the DNA, and the V and J assignments and clone size from that table. Of 200,000 or so clones in the sample, 60% to 85% were seen once. V and J are TRBV7-7 and TRBJ2-1; a weak D match, TRBD1 (6 bases). Sample: peripheral blood. The TCR comes from a man between 60 and 75 years old with active or convalescent COVID-19. The CDR3 sequence: CASSLGAASNEQFF. As DNA, the CDR3 is TGTGCCAGCAGCTTGGGGGCTGCGAGCAATGAGCAGTTCTTC.